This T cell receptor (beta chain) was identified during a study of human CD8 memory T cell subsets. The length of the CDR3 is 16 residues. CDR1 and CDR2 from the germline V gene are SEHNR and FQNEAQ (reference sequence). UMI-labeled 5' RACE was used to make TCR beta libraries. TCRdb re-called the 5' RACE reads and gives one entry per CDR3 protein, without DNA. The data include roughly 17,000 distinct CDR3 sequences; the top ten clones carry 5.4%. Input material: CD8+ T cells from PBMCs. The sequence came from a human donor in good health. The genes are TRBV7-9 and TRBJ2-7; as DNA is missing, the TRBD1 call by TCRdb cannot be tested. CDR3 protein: CASSTARQGVLDEQYF.